A selection of T cell receptor beta chains follows, all from one sample in a study of a mutant IDH1 vaccine in newly diagnosed glioma. These receptors have no known antigen. Measured with immunoSEQ multiplex PCR; TCRdb has only the in-frame clones, and not every one. This sample yields under 50,000 clones, of which around 89% are seen a single time; around 6% belongs to the top ten. The source material was PBMCs, sampled from a glioma patient whose treatment included an IDH1 peptide vaccine. These receptors originate from a woman aged 40 to 50 with glioma. The CDR3 runs from the conserved cysteine through the conserved F or W. D genes are given only for firm matches. Expanded clones are given a class, and other clones once, few, many or no size at all.

length | size | D | J | V | CDR3 | DNA
13 | - | TRBD1 | TRBJ1-1 | TRBV5-4 | CASTQGVNTEAFF | TGTGCCAGCACCCAGGGGGTGAACACTGAAGCTTTCTTT
15 | - | - | TRBJ1-5 | TRBV28 | CASWGWGSRNQPQHF | TGTGCCAGCTGGGGTTGGGGGTCTCGCAATCAGCCCCAGCATTTT
14 | once | - | TRBJ1-3 | TRBV5-1 | CASSGDRRRNTIYF | TGCGCCAGCAGCGGGGACCGTCGGAGAAACACCATATATTTT
16 | - | TRBD2 | TRBJ2-1 | TRBV9 | CASSPPGGGRKNEQFF | TGTGCCAGCAGCCCCCCAGGTGGCGGGAGAAAGAATGAGCAGTTCTTC
14 | few | - | TRBJ1-5 | TRBV16 | CASSQTQTNQPQHF | TGTGCCAGCAGCCAAACCCAGACTAATCAGCCCCAGCATTTT
13 | - | - | TRBJ2-7 | TRBV2 | CASSEGGDYEQYF | TGTGCCAGCAGTGAGGGCGGAGACTACGAGCAGTACTTC
13 | - | - | TRBJ2-3 | TRBV4-1 | CASGIIVTDTQYF | TGCGCCAGCGGCATTATCGTCACAGATACGCAGTATTTT
13 | - | - | TRBJ2-5 | TRBV19 | CASRRGGEETQYF | TGTGCCAGCCGAAGAGGTGGGGAAGAGACCCAGTACTTC
15 | once | - | TRBJ1-3 | TRBV6-6 | CASSSKGQWGNTIYF | TGTGCCAGCAGTTCCAAGGGACAATGGGGAAACACCATATATTTT
17 | once | TRBD2 | TRBJ2-7 | TRBV7-2 | CASSFTSSGTTSYEQYF | TGTGCCAGCAGCTTTACCTCGTCGGGGACTACCTCCTACGAGCAGTACTTC
15 | - | - | TRBJ1-6 | TRBV18 | CASSPASGSQSPLHF | TGTGCCAGCTCACCCGCGTCGGGGAGCCAATCACCCCTCCACTTT
22 | - | TRBD2 | TRBJ2-3 | TRBV4-2 | CASSPLVGTSETKGGVTDTQYF | TGTGCCAGCAGCCCCCTAGTAGGGACTAGCGAGACCAAGGGGGGGGTCACAGATACGCAGTATTTT
19 | - | TRBD1 | TRBJ1-1 | TRBV27 | CASSSSRFRRTGVDTEAFF | TGTGCCAGCAGTTCTAGTCGGTTCCGACGGACAGGGGTGGACACTGAAGCTTTCTTT
16 | - | - | TRBJ2-5 | TRBV7-9 | CASSSPRLGRGETQYF | TGTGCCAGCAGCTCCCCCAGGTTGGGGCGAGGGGAGACCCAGTACTTC
15 | - | - | TRBJ1-4 | TRBV7-8 | CASSLSSRTNEKLFF | TGTGCCAGCAGCTTATCATCTCGAACTAATGAAAAACTGTTTTTT
12 | - | - | TRBJ2-2 | TRBV7-2 | CAFLGVGGELFF | TGTGCCTTTCTAGGAGTCGGGGGGGAGCTGTTTTTT
17 | - | TRBD2 | TRBJ2-3 | TRBV4-2 | CASSPRTSGGATDTQYF | TGTGCCAGCAGCCCCCGGACTAGCGGGGGGGCCACAGATACGCAGTATTTT
11 | - | - | TRBJ2-5 | TRBV7-2 | CASSGQETQYF | TGTGCCAGCAGCGGGCAAGAGACCCAGTACTTC
16 | - | - | TRBJ1-1 | TRBV7-2 | CASSLMGSVMNTEAFF | TGTGCCAGCAGCTTAATGGGTTCCGTCATGAACACTGAAGCTTTCTTT
14 | few | - | TRBJ1-1 | TRBV10-3 | CAISEDTGLTEAFF | TGTGCCATCAGTGAGGACACAGGGTTAACTGAAGCTTTCTTT
17 | - | TRBD1 | TRBJ1-2 | TRBV5-1 | CASSLAPPGQAPYGYTF | TGCGCCAGCAGCTTGGCCCCCCCGGGACAGGCCCCCTATGGCTACACCTTC
15 | - | TRBD1 | TRBJ1-2 | TRBV14 | CASSQRQGYNYGYTF | TGTGCCAGCAGCCAAAGACAGGGCTATAACTATGGCTACACCTTC
13 | - | - | TRBJ2-7 | TRBV5-6 | CASWSQTLYEQYF | TGTGCAAGCTGGAGCCAGACCCTATACGAGCAGTACTTC
12 | - | TRBD1 | TRBJ1-1 | TRBV29-1 | CSVTGGNTEAFF | TGCAGCGTAACAGGGGGGAACACTGAAGCTTTCTTT
13 | - | - | TRBJ1-4 | TRBV9 | CASSVGTGMRLFF | TGTGCCAGCAGCGTAGGCACAGGGATGCGACTGTTTTTT
15 | - | - | TRBJ2-1 | TRBV5-1 | CASSGGTPSYNEQFF | TGCGCCAGCAGCGGGGGCACTCCCTCCTACAATGAGCAGTTCTTC
11 | - | - | TRBJ1-1 | TRBV10-3 | CAISENTEAFF | TGTGCCATCAGCGAGAACACTGAAGCTTTCTTT
16 | - | - | TRBJ1-4 | TRBV6-6 | CASRRLGEGPDEKLFF | TGTGCCAGCAGGCGCCTGGGGGAGGGGCCGGATGAAAAACTGTTTTTT
17 | - | TRBD2 | TRBJ2-7 | TRBV7-9 | CASSLGLAGTNTYEQYF | TGTGCCAGCAGCTTAGGTCTAGCGGGGACCAATACCTACGAGCAGTACTTC
17 | few | TRBD2 | TRBJ2-5 | TRBV4-2 | CASSQDGSSGGLETQYF | TGTGCCAGCAGCCAAGATGGGTCTAGCGGGGGCCTCGAGACCCAGTACTTC
13 | once | - | TRBJ2-6 | TRBV27 | CASSDTGANVLTF | TGTGCCAGCAGCGACACAGGGGCCAACGTCCTGACTTTC
12 | - | - | TRBJ2-1 | TRBV30 | CAWTKTYNEQFF | TGTGCCTGGACAAAAACCTACAATGAGCAGTTCTTC
14 | - | - | TRBJ1-6 | TRBV7-9 | CASSLGRDISPLHF | TGTGCCAGCAGCTTAGGGCGGGACATATCACCCCTCCACTTT
15 | - | - | TRBJ1-3 | TRBV7-9 | CASSSDGGGANTIYF | TGTGCCAGCAGCTCGGACGGAGGAGGAGCAAACACCATATATTTT
13 | - | - | TRBJ2-5 | TRBV27 | CASSGTSWETQYF | TGTGCCAGCAGTGGGACATCGTGGGAGACCCAGTACTTC